The 7 T cell receptor beta chains below come from one sample, sequenced in a study of blood T cell repertoires in COVID-19. The data were produced by immunoSEQ multiplex PCR, yet TCRdb's version contains in-frame clones alone and is incomplete. The sample shows some 140,000 clones, around 80% of them seen only once. The sample taken for sequencing was peripheral blood. These receptors originate from a man older than 75 with acute or convalescent COVID-19.

V gene TRBV28 combines with J gene TRBJ2-7; the match to TRBD1 covers 8 bases. The CDR3 extends over 13 amino acids. The ends lost 5 bases at V and 3 bases at J; junction bases unmatched: 3. Germline assignment: CDR1 MDHEN and CDR2 SYDVKM. CDR3 sequence: CASSRGQVYEQYF. The CDR3 DNA reads TGTGCCAGCAGTAGGGGACAGGTCTACGAGCAGTACTTC.

The CDR3 DNA follows: TGTGCCAGTAGCCCTGGACAGGGGGCAGAGACCCAGTACTTC. Its protein product is CASSPGQGAETQYF. The chain combines TRBV19 with TRBJ2-5; 11 bases map to TRBD1. The CDR3 consists of 14 residues. V trimming: 6 bases; J trimming: 4 bases; junction bases outside the gene matches: 4. Germline V gene lookup returns CDR1 LNHDA and CDR2 SQIVND (reference sequence).

The CDR3 nucleotides read TGTGCCAGCAGCTTGGGGCGGGGGGGCACTGAGCAGTTCTTC. It specifies CASSLGRGGTEQFF. V is TRBV11-2 and J is TRBJ2-1; 9 positions agree with TRBD2. J was trimmed by 9 bases and V by 3 bases; bases with no gene match: 6. The CDR3 has 14 residues. CDR1 is SGHAT, CDR2 FQNNGV, per germline.

CDR3 amino acids: CSASPQSNTEAFF. The CDR3 region has the DNA TGCAGTGCTAGTCCGCAGTCGAACACTGAAGCTTTCTTT. The J gene is TRBJ1-1, the V gene TRBV20-1; no clear D. V was pared by 3 bases and J by 1 base, with 9 bases between. CDR3 size: 13 residues. CDR1 is DFQATT, CDR2 SNEGSKA, per germline (reference sequence).

This clone turned up a few times. The genes are TRBV18 and TRBJ1-2, with 7 positions matching TRBD1. With 0 bases clipped from V and 9 bases from J, the junction kept 13 bases outside the gene matches. The CDR3 has 16 amino acids. Germline lookup yields CDR1 KGHSH and CDR2 LQKENI. The CDR3 region is CASSPPDMVTGTRYTF. The CDR3 DNA reads as TGTGCCAGCTCACCACCGGACATGGTGACAGGGACACGCTACACCTTC.

V is TRBV28 and J is TRBJ1-5, with 9 bases matching TRBD1. The CDR3 has 15 amino acids. CDR1 MDHEN and CDR2 SYDVKM come from the germline V gene. Trimming took 9 bases from V and 6 from J; bases not matched to a gene: 12. The CDR3 sequence: CASLRGTGNGQPQHF. The CDR3 coding sequence is TGTGCCAGTCTCCGGGGGACAGGGAACGGTCAGCCCCAGCATTTT.

The gene calls are TRBV7-9 and TRBJ2-7; 11 nucleotides agree with TRBD1. The germline CDR1 and CDR2 sequences are SEHNR and FQNEAQ (reference sequence). The CDR3 has 15 residues. V shed 0 bases, J shed 6 bases, and the junction held 4 bases outside the gene matches. In DNA, the CDR3 is TGTGCCAGCAGCTTAGCGTCGGACAGGGGGCGCGAGCAGTACTTC. Its translation: CASSLASDRGREQYF. Full variable domain (missing parts from reference TRBV7-9 and TRBJ2-7): DTGVSQNPRHKITKRGQNVTFRCDPISEHNRLYWYRQTLGQGPEFLTYFQNEAQLEKSRLLSDRFSAERPKGSFSTLEIQRTEQGDSAMYLCASSLASDRGREQYFGPGTRLTVT.